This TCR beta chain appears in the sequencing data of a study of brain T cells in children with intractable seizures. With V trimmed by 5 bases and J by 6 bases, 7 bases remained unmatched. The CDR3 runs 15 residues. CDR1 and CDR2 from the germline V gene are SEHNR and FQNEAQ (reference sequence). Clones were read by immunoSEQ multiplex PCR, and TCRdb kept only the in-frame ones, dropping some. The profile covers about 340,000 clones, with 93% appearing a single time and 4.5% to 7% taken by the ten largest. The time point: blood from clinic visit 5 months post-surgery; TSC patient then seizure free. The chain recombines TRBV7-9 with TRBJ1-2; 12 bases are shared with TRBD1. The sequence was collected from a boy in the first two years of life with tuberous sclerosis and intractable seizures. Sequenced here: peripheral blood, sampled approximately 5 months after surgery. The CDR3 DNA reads TGTGCCAGCAGCCACATGGGACAGGGGGCCAATGGCTACACCTTC. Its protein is CASSHMGQGANGYTF. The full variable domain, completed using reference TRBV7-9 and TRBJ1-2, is DTGVSQNPRHKITKRGQNVTFRCDPISEHNRLYWYRQTLGQGPEFLTYFQNEAQLEKSRLLSDRFSAERPKGSFSTLEIQRTEQGDSAMYLCASSHMGQGANGYTFGSGTRLTVV.